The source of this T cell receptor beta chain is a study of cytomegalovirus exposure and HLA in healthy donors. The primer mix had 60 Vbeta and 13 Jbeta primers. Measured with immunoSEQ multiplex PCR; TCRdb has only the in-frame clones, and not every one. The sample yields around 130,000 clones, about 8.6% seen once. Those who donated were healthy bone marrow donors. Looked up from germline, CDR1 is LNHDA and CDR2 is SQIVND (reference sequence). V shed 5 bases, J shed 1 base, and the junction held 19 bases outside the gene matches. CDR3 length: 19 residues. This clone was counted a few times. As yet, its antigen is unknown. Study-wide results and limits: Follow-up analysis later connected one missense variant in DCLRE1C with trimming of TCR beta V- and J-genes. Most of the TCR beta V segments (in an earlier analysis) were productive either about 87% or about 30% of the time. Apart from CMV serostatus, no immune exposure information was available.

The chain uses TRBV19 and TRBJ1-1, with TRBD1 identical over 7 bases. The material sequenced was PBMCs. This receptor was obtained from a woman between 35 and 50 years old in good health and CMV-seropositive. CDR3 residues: CASSAHPRDSRRANTEAFF. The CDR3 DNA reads TGTGCCAGTAGTGCCCACCCCCGGGACAGTCGACGGGCGAACACTGAAGCTTTCTTT.